This T cell receptor (beta chain) was captured by sequencing in a study of cytotoxic CD8 clonotypes in ibrutinib-treated CLL. Germline V gives CDR1 MNHEY, CDR2 SMNVEV (reference sequence). Trimming stripped 6 bases from V and 5 bases from J, with 22 bases between. The CDR3 is 16 residues long. The data were produced by immunoSEQ multiplex PCR, yet TCRdb's version contains in-frame clones alone and is incomplete. The sample shows some 200,000 clones, over 55% of them seen only once. V and J are TRBV27 and TRBJ1-1; D gene ambiguous. The receptor comes from a human donor with chronic lymphocytic leukemia. The sequenced sample was PBMCs, obtained after 24 months of ibrutinib treatment. The CDR3 loop reads CASSPAFGLLGTEAFF. In DNA, the CDR3 is TGTGCCAGCAGCCCCGCCTTTGGGTTGTTGGGTACTGAAGCTTTCTTT.